The source of this T cell receptor (beta chain) is a study of siplizumab effects on memory and regulatory T cells. The CDR3 is 19 amino acids. Trimming pared 0 bases from V and 0 bases from J, leaving 15 bases between. The germline V gene has CDR1 ENHRY and CDR2 SYGVKD. General study findings and limits: Naive T cells looked more diverse than memory cells, and they looked like major contributors to the alloresponse. Among mappable alloreactive CD4+ clones, the Treg-derived fraction averaged approximately 70% with siplizumab versus 25% to 30% in controls.

Comments on this clone: The antigen remains undetermined.

Assay used: immunoSEQ multiplex PCR; TCRdb lists only in-frame clones, some missing. This table has some 100,000 clones, 93% appearing once. The chain couples TRBV10-3 to TRBJ2-6; TRBD2 might be the D (6 bases). Sequenced: non-Treg CD4+ T cells sorted from blood. The TCR comes from a human donor in good health. The chain's CDR3 is CAISESAGTDYSGANVLTF. The CDR3 bases are TGTGCCATCAGTGAGTCGGCCGGGACGGACTACTCTGGGGCCAACGTCCTGACTTTC.